The clone carrying this T cell receptor (beta chain) was counted between two and nine times. The primer mix had 60 Vbeta and 13 Jbeta primers. The protocol was immunoSEQ multiplex PCR, while the TCRdb copy is restricted to in-frame clones and leaves out a portion. The sample has some 140,000 clones, 70% to 75% seen once. The data were obtained in a study of cytomegalovirus exposure and HLA in healthy donors. The sample was PBMCs. The clonotype originates from a woman aged 40 to 55 in good health and CMV-seronegative.

CDR3 bases: TGTGCCAGCAGGATGACAGTGACAGGAGCGGGCTACACCTTC. It is translated as CASRMTVTGAGYTF. J is TRBJ1-2 and V is TRBV2, with D maybe TRBD1 (6 bases). The CDR3 sequence is 14 residues long. Germline V gene sequence: CDR1 SNHLY, CDR2 FYNNEI. Trimming left V 6 bases short and J 8 bases short, with 19 bases between.